This TCR beta chain was sequenced during a study of long-term antiretroviral therapy in people with HIV. As for the study in general: About a decade before 2015, the earliest samples were taken when ART was typically delayed.

Findings and limits, study-wide: Transplant-donor-level diversity was not reached after ART, though diversity increased.

Post-ART PBMC samples numbered at least two per donor, and pre-ART ones at least one. Version v3.0 of the immunoSEQ assay was performed at survey level. Libraries were prepared by immunoSEQ multiplex PCR; TCRdb keeps only in-frame clonotypes and omits some of them. The repertoire holds 16,000 or so clones, approximately 81% seen once, with 5.2% in the top ten. This CDR3 spans 18 amino acids. V trimming: 3 bases; J trimming: 2 bases; junction bases outside the gene matches: 10. Germline CDR1 SGHAT, CDR2 FQDESV (reference sequence). In regard to this clone: Antigen unknown.

The chain links TRBV11-1 to TRBJ2-6; 7 bases are a match to TRBD1. The TCR sequence derives from a woman between 40 and 55 years old with HIV. Sequencing was performed on unsorted PBMCs, taken 0.5 years after starting antiretroviral therapy. The CDR3 sequence: CASSFPTGMGPGANVLTF. CDR3 nucleotides: TGTGCCAGCAGCTTCCCGACAGGGATGGGGCCTGGGGCCAACGTCCTGACTTTC.